This TCR beta chain comes out of a study of Graves' ophthalmopathy and Graves' hyperthyroidism. Whole-study results and caveats: Sensitivity reached 60% to 71% and specificity just under 75% when the model predicted ophthalmopathy progression. Blood contained most expanded thyroid clonotypes exceeding 0.001 frequency. Sensitivity of roughly 88% and specificity of around 76% were achieved when a 13-signature model separated ophthalmopathy from stable hyperthyroidism.

From RNA, the CDR3 regions of TCR beta chains were amplified and sequenced. RT-PCR with HTBI primers came first, then second-round multiplex PCR. TCRdb recomputed calls from the multiplex PCR reads with MiXCR, one row per CDR3 protein. The data show a few hundred thousand distinct CDR3 sequences, with about a sixth seen just once and 2.4% held by the top ten. The sample holds a few counts of this clonotype. Antigen: not known. Clinical symptoms, serum thyroxine, TRAb, thyroid ultrasound and orbital computed tomography determined diagnosis. The CDR3 extends over 12 amino acids. Looked up from germline, CDR1 is LGHDT and CDR2 is YNNKEL (reference sequence). V was shortened by 0 bases and J by 10 bases, with 10 bases between the two germline ends.

This clonotype was obtained from an adult woman with stable Graves' hyperthyroidism. Sequences were obtained from peripheral blood. The chain has TRBV3-1 and TRBJ2-7, with D unclear. This CDR3 reads CASSQDKPEQYF. The CDR3 DNA reads as TGTGCCAGCAGCCAAGATAAACCGGAACAGTACTTC.